These 30 T cell receptor beta chains came from one sample sequenced in a study of blood T cell repertoires in COVID-19. The protocol was immunoSEQ multiplex PCR, while the TCRdb copy is restricted to in-frame clones and leaves out a portion. Altogether approximately 54,000 clones are present, about four fifths being singletons, with the ten largest covering about 5.4%. Sequenced sample: peripheral blood. These receptors came from a woman aged 55-69 years with acute or convalescent COVID-19.

The genes are TRBV6-5 and TRBJ1-2; 8 nucleotides agree with TRBD1. From germline, CDR1 is MNHEY and CDR2 SVGAGI. J was trimmed by 4 bases and V by 5 bases; bases with no gene match: 6. The CDR3 is 14 residues long. The CDR3 DNA reads as TGTGCCAGCAGTCCCGGGACAGGTTCCTATGGCTACACCTTC. Residues: CASSPGTGSYGYTF.

The chain recombines TRBV6-5 with TRBJ2-7; 7 bases align to TRBD1. Per germline, CDR1 MNHEY and CDR2 SVGAGI. This CDR3 is 13 amino acids long. V trimming: 6 bases; J trimming: 5 bases; junction bases outside the gene matches: 7. CDR3 sequence (DNA): TGTGCCAGCAGCCGAGACAGGGTAGACGAGCAGTACTTC. Residues: CASSRDRVDEQYF.

The chain recombines TRBV2 with TRBJ1-5; D perhaps matches TRBD1 (5 bases). The CDR3 consists of 13 residues. The V and J ends lost 6 bases and 2 bases respectively, with 8 bases between them. The germline V gene has CDR1 SNHLY and CDR2 FYNNEI. The chain's CDR3 is CASRGGGNQPQHF. In DNA form, the CDR3 reads TGTGCCAGCAGAGGAGGGGGCAATCAGCCCCAGCATTTT.

This rearrangement joins TRBV7-9 to TRBJ1-1; 9 bases match TRBD1. With V trimmed by 5 bases and J by 3 bases, 4 bases remained unmatched. Per germline, CDR1 SEHNR and CDR2 FQNEAQ (reference sequence). The CDR3 runs to 14 residues. Here the CDR3 reads CASSLDRGYTEAFF. The CDR3 bases are TGTGCCAGCAGCCTGGACAGGGGATACACTGAAGCTTTCTTT.

The CDR3 loop is CASSKVTGFYGYTF. CDR3 nucleotides: TGTGCCAGCAGCAAAGTGACAGGGTTTTATGGCTACACCTTC. The chain links TRBV7-2 to TRBJ1-2; 7 nucleotides match TRBD1. J gave up 5 bases and V 5 bases, and 8 bases lay outside the gene matches. Germline CDR1 SGHTA, CDR2 FQGNSA. The CDR3 is made up of 14 amino acids.

This chain links TRBV5-1 with TRBJ2-1; unclear D gene. The length of the CDR3 is 14 residues. V shed 0 bases and J shed 8 bases, with 12 bases lying between them. The germline V gene encodes CDR1 SGHRS and CDR2 YFSETQ. The CDR3 reads CASSLDYPRYEQFF. In nucleotides, the CDR3 is TGCGCCAGCAGCTTGGACTATCCTAGGTATGAGCAGTTCTTC.

The chain couples TRBV19 to TRBJ2-3, with 10 bases matching TRBD1. V shed 7 bases and J 4 bases; nucleotides not matched to a gene: 8. Germline V lookup: CDR1 LNHDA, CDR2 SQIVND (reference sequence). The CDR3 consists of 15 residues. The CDR3 loop is CASTRDRGRADTQYF. The CDR3 DNA follows: TGTGCCAGTACCAGGGACAGGGGAAGGGCAGATACGCAGTATTTT.

The chain has TRBV2 and TRBJ1-2; TRBD1 is a possible D gene (5 bases). Germline lookup yields CDR1 SNHLY and CDR2 FYNNEI. V was trimmed by 8 bases and J by 8 bases, leaving 24 bases between them. The CDR3 loop spans 15 amino acids. The CDR3 loop reads CASQEEMGTGRGYTF. CDR3 in DNA: TGTGCCAGCCAGGAAGAAATGGGTACAGGCCGCGGCTACACCTTC. Full variable domain (outside the CDR3, taken from reference TRBV2 and TRBJ1-2): EPEVTQTPSHQVTQMGQEVILRCVPISNHLYFYWYRQILGQKVEFLVSFYNNEISEKSEIFDDQFSVERPDGSNFTLKIRSTKLEDSAMYFCASQEEMGTGRGYTFGSGTRLTVV.

V gene TRBV7-6 combines with J gene TRBJ1-4; 9 nucleotides match TRBD1. CDR3 length: 14 amino acids. Germline assignment: CDR1 SGHVS and CDR2 FNYEAQ. Losses at the gene ends were 3 bases for V and 5 bases for J; bases not matched to a gene: 1. This CDR3 reads CASSLGQGNEKLFF. In nucleotides, the CDR3 is TGTGCCAGCAGCTTGGGACAGGGAAATGAAAAACTGTTTTTT.

The chain carries TRBV6-1 and TRBJ2-7, with D maybe TRBD1 (5 bases). The length of the CDR3 is 15 residues. Germline CDR1 and CDR2: MNHNS and SASEGT. Trimming cost V 2 bases and J 0 bases, with 11 bases left between them. The CDR3 DNA sequence: TGTGCCAGCAGTGAAAGCAGGGCCGTCTCCTACGAGCAGTACTTC. It codes for CASSESRAVSYEQYF.

A single count supports this clone. The J gene is TRBJ2-3, the V gene TRBV6-5; 7 nucleotides align to TRBD2. J was trimmed by 4 bases and V by 7 bases; bases with no gene match: 8. Germline CDR1 is MNHEY and CDR2 is SVGAGI. This CDR3 comprises 14 residues. The CDR3 DNA reads TGTGCCAGCACGCGGGAGTCACACGCAGATACGCAGTATTTT. Translating gives CASTRESHADTQYF.

This clone showed up just once. The genes are TRBV5-8 and TRBJ2-1, with D possibly matching TRBD2 (5 bases). Trimming left V 5 bases short and J 0 bases short, with 12 bases between. CDR1 and CDR2 from the germline V gene are SGHTS and YDEGEE. The CDR3 is made up of 15 amino acids. The CDR3 DNA reads TGTGCCAGCAGATACGGACTGAGCTCCTACAATGAGCAGTTCTTC. The encoded protein is CASRYGLSSYNEQFF. Looking up the rest from reference TRBV5-8 and TRBJ2-1 gives the full variable domain: EAGVTQSPTHLIKTRGQQATLRCSPISGHTSVYWYQQALGLGLQFLLWYDEGEERNRGNFPPRFSGRQFPNYSSELNVNALELEDSALYLCASRYGLSSYNEQFFGPGTRLTVL.

The chain combines TRBV21-1 with TRBJ1-6; TRBD1 is the table's D call, not checked against the DNA. TRBV21-1 is noted as a pseudogene. The CDR3 has 14 residues. CDR3 amino acids: CASSDRDNHSPLHF. The CDR3 bases are TGTGCCAGCAGCGATCGGGACAACCATTCACCCCTCCACTTT.

This clone was seen only a few times. This chain uses TRBV28 with TRBJ2-1; 8 bases match TRBD1. The V gene's germline CDR1 is MDHEN and CDR2 SYDVKM. After removal of 4 bases from V and 1 base from J, the junction contained 6 bases not matched to a gene. The CDR3 is 16 residues long. In nucleotides, the CDR3 is TGTGCCAGCAGTTCCTACCAGGGGGCTTCCTACAATGAGCAGTTCTTC. Its protein product is CASSSYQGASYNEQFF.

The V and J genes are TRBV19 and TRBJ2-7, with a tentative D call TRBD2 (6 bases). CDR3 size: 13 residues. Trimming left V 7 bases short and J 2 bases short, with 12 bases between. From germline, CDR1 is LNHDA and CDR2 SQIVND (reference sequence). The CDR3 region is CASNGGTTYEQYF. CDR3 nucleotide sequence: TGTGCCAGTAACGGCGGGACCACCTACGAGCAGTACTTC.

The count of this clone is one. The CDR3 DNA sequence: TGTGCCAGCAGCTCTACTAACGCCGCCTACGAGCAGTACTTC. Its translation is CASSSTNAAYEQYF. V and J are TRBV11-2 and TRBJ2-7; no reliable D call. CDR3 length: 14 residues. Germline assignment: CDR1 SGHAT and CDR2 FQNNGV. Trimming left V 4 bases short and J 2 bases short, with 12 bases between.

The chain is built from TRBV7-9 and TRBJ2-7, with D possibly matching TRBD2 (6 bases). The V and J ends lost 5 bases and 5 bases respectively, with 16 bases between them. Looked up from germline, CDR1 is SEHNR and CDR2 is FQNEAQ (reference sequence). There are 14 residues in the CDR3. The CDR3 sequence: CASSHGTAFDEQYF. The CDR3 coding sequence is TGTGCCAGCAGCCACGGGACTGCGTTCGACGAGCAGTACTTC. Filled out from reference TRBV7-9 and TRBJ2-7, the complete variable domain reads DTGVSQNPRHKITKRGQNVTFRCDPISEHNRLYWYRQTLGQGPEFLTYFQNEAQLEKSRLLSDRFSAERPKGSFSTLEIQRTEQGDSAMYLCASSHGTAFDEQYFGPGTRLTVT.

In its sample, this clone was seen a few times. The genes are TRBV6-5 and TRBJ1-3; D is unresolved. Germline CDR1 and CDR2: MNHEY and SVGAGI. V was cut by 4 bases and J by 2 bases, with 12 bases left in between. The CDR3 length is 15 residues. The CDR3 here is CASSSVRGTGNTIYF. For the CDR3, the DNA is TGTGCCAGCAGTTCCGTACGAGGAACTGGAAACACCATATATTTT.

V gene TRBV28 combines with J gene TRBJ1-3; 8 bases fit TRBD1. CDR1 and CDR2 from the germline V gene are MDHEN and SYDVKM. The CDR3 is made up of 13 amino acids. The trim removed 7 bases at V and 10 bases at J, leaving 9 bases unmatched. The chain's CDR3 is CASTDRGGGTIYF. CDR3 DNA sequence: TGTGCCAGCACAGACAGGGGCGGAGGAACCATATATTTT.

This clone was observed once. The rearrangement uses TRBV7-2 and TRBJ1-1, with D possibly matching TRBD1 (5 bases). CDR3 length equals 15 residues. Germline V lookup: CDR1 SGHTA, CDR2 FQGNSA. Trimming removed 6 bases from V and 6 bases from J, with 20 bases in between. CDR3 nucleotides: TGTGCCAGCAGGGTTAACTCAGGGAACGCCGCTGAAGCTTTCTTT. It specifies CASRVNSGNAAEAFF.

This chain links TRBV5-1 with TRBJ1-6; 7 bases map to TRBD1. J gave up 8 bases and V 0 bases, and 2 bases lay outside the gene matches. This CDR3 has 14 amino acids. Germline loops: CDR1 SGHRS, CDR2 YFSETQ. The CDR3 sequence is CASSLGQGDSPLHF. DNA of the CDR3: TGCGCCAGCAGCTTGGGACAGGGAGATTCACCCCTCCACTTT.

The V and J genes are TRBV30 and TRBJ1-3; D not resolved. CDR1 GTSNPN and CDR2 SVGIG come from the germline V gene (reference sequence). The germline V and J ends were trimmed by 4 bases and 7 bases, with 5 bases remaining between them. The CDR3 covers 10 residues. CDR3 in DNA: TGTGCCTGGAAGCGGAACACCATATATTTT. It translates to CAWKRNTIYF.

This clone was found once. This rearrangement joins TRBV3-1 (or the pseudogene TRBV3-2) to TRBJ1-1; D is unclear. V was clipped by 6 bases and J by 3 bases, with 5 bases between them. This CDR3 contains 11 residues. Per the germline V gene, CDR1 is LGHDT and CDR2 is YNNKEL (reference sequence). The CDR3 loop is CASRGHTEAFF. The CDR3, as DNA: TGTGCCAGCAGGGGCCACACTGAAGCTTTCTTT.

The chain employs TRBV19 and TRBJ2-3; 7 bases match TRBD2. The CDR3 consists of 14 residues. The V gene end was trimmed by 6 bases and the J gene end by 4 bases; junction bases not matched to a gene: 7. CDR1 LNHDA and CDR2 SQIVND come from the germline V gene (reference sequence). CDR3 residues: CASRLSGDSDTQYF. The CDR3 bases are TGTGCCAGTAGGCTAAGCGGGGACTCAGATACGCAGTATTTT.

J is TRBJ1-1 and V is TRBV10-3; TRBD1 matches at 10 bases. V lost 5 bases and J lost 3; bases outside the gene matches: 3. The CDR3 runs 14 residues. Germline CDR1 and CDR2: ENHRY and SYGVKD. The CDR3: CAISRTGGDTEAFF. The CDR3 DNA follows: TGTGCCATCAGTCGGACAGGGGGGGACACTGAAGCTTTCTTT.

The chain recombines TRBV9 with TRBJ2-2, with a weak D call TRBD1 (7 bases). The CDR3 totals 15 residues. V was cut by 3 bases and J by 3 bases, with 12 bases left in between. CDR1 and CDR2 from the germline V gene are SGDLS and YYNGEE. The CDR3 region is CASSAQGTYTGELFF. In nucleotides, the CDR3 is TGTGCCAGCAGCGCACAGGGGACTTACACCGGGGAGCTGTTTTTT. Supplemented by reference TRBV9 and TRBJ2-2, the full variable domain reads DSGVTQTPKHLITATGQRVTLRCSPRSGDLSVYWYQQSLDQGLQFLIQYYNGEERAKGNILERFSAQQFPDLHSELNLSSLELGDSALYFCASSAQGTYTGELFFGEGSRLTVL.

The rearrangement links TRBV5-4 to TRBJ2-2, with 9 bases lining up with TRBD2. The CDR3 contains 14 residues. V trimming: 2 bases; J trimming: 8 bases; junction bases outside the gene matches: 4. Germline CDR1 reads SGHNT; CDR2 reads YYREEE (reference sequence). The CDR3 protein is CASSFSGRIGELFF. CDR3 DNA sequence: TGTGCCAGCAGCTTTAGCGGGAGAATAGGGGAGCTGTTTTTT.

CDR3 in amino acids: CATARAGLSYNEQFF. In DNA form, the CDR3 reads TGTGCCACCGCGAGAGCGGGGCTCTCCTACAATGAGCAGTTCTTC. This chain uses TRBV24-1 with TRBJ2-1, with TRBD2 identical over 7 bases. The CDR3 runs 15 residues. Per the germline V gene, CDR1 is KGHDR and CDR2 is SFDVKD. V lost 9 bases, J lost 0 bases, and 7 bases stayed unmatched.

The chain has TRBV7-6 and TRBJ2-7; 9 bases are a match to TRBD1. Germline values: CDR1 SGHVS, CDR2 FNYEAQ. The CDR3 is 15 amino acids. With V trimmed by 4 bases and J by 6 bases, 10 bases remained unmatched. CDR3 in DNA: TGTGCCAGCAGCTCCCCCTGGGGGACAGGGTTCGAGCAGTACTTC. Protein product: CASSSPWGTGFEQYF.

The genes are TRBV12-3 or TRBV12-4 and TRBJ2-7, with a tentative D call TRBD1 (5 bases). This CDR3 spans 12 amino acids. V lost 1 base and J 6 bases, leaving 7 bases between the germline ends. In nucleotides, the CDR3 is TGTGCCAGCAGTTTAGTAGGGGCCGAGCAGTACTTC. It encodes CASSLVGAEQYF.